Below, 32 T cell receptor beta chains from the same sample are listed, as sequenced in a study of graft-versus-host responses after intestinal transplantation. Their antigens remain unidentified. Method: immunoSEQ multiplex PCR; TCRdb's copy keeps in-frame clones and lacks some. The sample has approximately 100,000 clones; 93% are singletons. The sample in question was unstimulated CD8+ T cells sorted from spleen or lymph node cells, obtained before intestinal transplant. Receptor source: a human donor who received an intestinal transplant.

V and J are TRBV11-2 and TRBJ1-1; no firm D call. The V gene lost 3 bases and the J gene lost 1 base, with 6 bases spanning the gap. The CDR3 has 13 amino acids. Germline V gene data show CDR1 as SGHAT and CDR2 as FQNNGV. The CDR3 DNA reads TGTGCCAGCAGCTTCTCGGCGAACACTGAAGCTTTCTTT. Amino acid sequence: CASSFSANTEAFF.

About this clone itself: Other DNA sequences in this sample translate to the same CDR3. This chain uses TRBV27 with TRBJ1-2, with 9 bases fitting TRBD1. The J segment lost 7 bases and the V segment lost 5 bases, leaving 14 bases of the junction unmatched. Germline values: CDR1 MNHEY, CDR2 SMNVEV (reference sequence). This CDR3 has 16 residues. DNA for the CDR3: TGTGCCAGCAGTCCGATCACCGGGACAGGGCTAGTTGGCTACACCTTC. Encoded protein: CASSPITGTGLVGYTF.

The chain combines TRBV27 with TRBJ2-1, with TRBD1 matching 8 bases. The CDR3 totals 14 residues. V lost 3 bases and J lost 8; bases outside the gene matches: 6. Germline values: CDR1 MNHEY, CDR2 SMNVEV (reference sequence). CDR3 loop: CASSFQGARDEQFF. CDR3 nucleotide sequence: TGTGCCAGCAGTTTTCAGGGGGCTAGAGATGAGCAGTTCTTC.

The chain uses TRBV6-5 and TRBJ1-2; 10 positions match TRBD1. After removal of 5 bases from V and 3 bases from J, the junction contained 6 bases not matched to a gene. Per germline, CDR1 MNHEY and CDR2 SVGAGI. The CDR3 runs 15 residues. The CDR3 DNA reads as TGTGCCAGCAGTGGGGGACAGGGGCTGGACTATGGCTACACCTTC. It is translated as CASSGGQGLDYGYTF.

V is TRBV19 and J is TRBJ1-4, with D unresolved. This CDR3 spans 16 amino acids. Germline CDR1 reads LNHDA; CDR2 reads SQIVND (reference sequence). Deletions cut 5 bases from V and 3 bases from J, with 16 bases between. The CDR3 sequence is CASSSGEGGANEKLFF. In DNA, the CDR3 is TGTGCCAGTAGTTCCGGCGAAGGAGGTGCTAATGAAAAACTGTTTTTT.

The CDR3 here is CASSLLAGEAYEQYF. The CDR3 nucleotides read TGCGCCAGCAGCCTATTAGCGGGGGAGGCCTACGAGCAGTACTTC. The chain recombines TRBV5-1 with TRBJ2-7; 9 nucleotides agree with TRBD2. Trimming cost V 4 bases and J 2 bases; bases outside gene matches: 7. This CDR3 has 15 residues. CDR1 is SGHRS and CDR2 is YFSETQ in the germline V gene.

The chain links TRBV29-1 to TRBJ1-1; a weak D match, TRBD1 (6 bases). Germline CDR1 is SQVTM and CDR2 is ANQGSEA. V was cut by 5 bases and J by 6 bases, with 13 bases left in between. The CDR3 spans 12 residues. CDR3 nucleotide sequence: TGCAGCGTTCGAGGACAGAGTGCTGAAGCTTTCTTT. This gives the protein CSVRGQSAEAFF.

CDR3 nucleotide sequence: TGTGCCAGTTATGGACAGGGGAAAGTATGGACTGAAGCTTTCTTT. It yields the protein CASYGQGKVWTEAFF. This chain connects TRBV6-1 to TRBJ1-1; 9 bases line up with TRBD1. V lost 9 bases, J lost 5 bases, and 13 bases stayed unmatched. Germline V lookup: CDR1 MNHNS, CDR2 SASEGT. The CDR3 is 15 amino acids.

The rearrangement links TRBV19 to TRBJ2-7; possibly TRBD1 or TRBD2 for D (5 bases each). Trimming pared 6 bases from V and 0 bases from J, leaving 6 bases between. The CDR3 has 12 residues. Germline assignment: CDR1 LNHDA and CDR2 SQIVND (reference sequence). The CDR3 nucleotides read TGTGCCAGTAGCGGGGCCTCCTACGAGCAGTACTTC. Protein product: CASSGASYEQYF.

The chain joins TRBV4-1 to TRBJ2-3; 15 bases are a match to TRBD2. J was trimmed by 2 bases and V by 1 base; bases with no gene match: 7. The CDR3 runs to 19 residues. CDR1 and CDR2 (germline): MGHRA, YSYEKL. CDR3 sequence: CASSQGRGLAGGFTDTQYF. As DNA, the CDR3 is TGCGCCAGCAGCCAAGGGCGGGGACTAGCGGGGGGATTCACAGATACGCAGTATTTT.

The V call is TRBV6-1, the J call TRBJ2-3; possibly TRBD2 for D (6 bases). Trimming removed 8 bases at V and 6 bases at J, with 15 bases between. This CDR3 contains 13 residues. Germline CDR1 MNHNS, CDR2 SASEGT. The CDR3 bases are TGTGCCAGCTTACCGACTAGTTTCGATACGCAGTATTTT. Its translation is CASLPTSFDTQYF.

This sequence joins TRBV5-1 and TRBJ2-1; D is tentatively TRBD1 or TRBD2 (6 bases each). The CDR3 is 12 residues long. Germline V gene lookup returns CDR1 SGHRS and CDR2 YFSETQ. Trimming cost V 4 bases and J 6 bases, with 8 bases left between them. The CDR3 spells CASSTGANEQFF. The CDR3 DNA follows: TGCGCCAGCAGCACGGGGGCCAATGAGCAGTTCTTC.

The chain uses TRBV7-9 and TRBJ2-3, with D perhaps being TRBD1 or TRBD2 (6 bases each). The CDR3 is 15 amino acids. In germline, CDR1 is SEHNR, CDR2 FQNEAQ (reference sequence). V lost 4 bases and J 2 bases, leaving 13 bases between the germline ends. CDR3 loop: CASSSPGAHTDTQYF. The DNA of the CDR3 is TGTGCCAGCAGCTCCCCGGGGGCCCACACAGATACGCAGTATTTT.

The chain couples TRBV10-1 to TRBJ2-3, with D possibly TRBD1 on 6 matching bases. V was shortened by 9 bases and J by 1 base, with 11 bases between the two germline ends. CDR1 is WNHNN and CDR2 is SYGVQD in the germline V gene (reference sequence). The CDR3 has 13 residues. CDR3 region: CARGGQCTDTQYF. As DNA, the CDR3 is TGCGCCAGGGGCGGACAGTGCACAGATACGCAGTATTTT.

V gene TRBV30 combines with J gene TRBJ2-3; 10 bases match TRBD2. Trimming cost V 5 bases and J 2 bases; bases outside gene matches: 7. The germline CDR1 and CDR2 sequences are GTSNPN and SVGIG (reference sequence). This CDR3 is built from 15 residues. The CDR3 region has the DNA TGTGCCTGGTCTCCTAGCGGGGGTTACACAGATACGCAGTATTTT. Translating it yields CAWSPSGGYTDTQYF.

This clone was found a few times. The DNA for the CDR3 is TGCGCCAGCAGCCAAGTAGGCCAGCCTATCTCTGGAAACACCATATATTTT. Encoded protein: CASSQVGQPISGNTIYF. V and J are TRBV4-1 and TRBJ1-3; no firm D call. V dropped 1 base and J dropped 0 bases, with 13 bases sitting between them. CDR3 length equals 17 residues. CDR1 is MGHRA and CDR2 is YSYEKL in the germline V gene.

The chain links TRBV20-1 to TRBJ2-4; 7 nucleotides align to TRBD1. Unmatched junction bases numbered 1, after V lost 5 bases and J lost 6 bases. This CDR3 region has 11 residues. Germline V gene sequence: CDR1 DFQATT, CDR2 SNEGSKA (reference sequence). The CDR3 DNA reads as TGCAGTGCTCGACAGGGAAACATTCAGTACTTC. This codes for CSARQGNIQYF.

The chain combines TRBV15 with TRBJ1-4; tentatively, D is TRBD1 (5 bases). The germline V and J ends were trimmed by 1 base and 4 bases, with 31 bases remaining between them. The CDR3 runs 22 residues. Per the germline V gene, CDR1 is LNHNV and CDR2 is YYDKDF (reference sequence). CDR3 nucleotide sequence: TGTGCCACCAGCAGAGTACTGAAAACGTACCGACCGAAACAGGAAATTAATGAAAAACTGTTTTTT. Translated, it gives CATSRVLKTYRPKQEINEKLFF. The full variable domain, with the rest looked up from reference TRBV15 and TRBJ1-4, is DAMVIQNPRYQVTQFGKPVTLSCSQTLNHNVMYWYQQKSSQAPKLLFHYYDKDFNNEADTPDNFQSRRPNTSFCFLDIRSPGLGDTAMYLCATSRVLKTYRPKQEINEKLFFGSGTQLSVL.

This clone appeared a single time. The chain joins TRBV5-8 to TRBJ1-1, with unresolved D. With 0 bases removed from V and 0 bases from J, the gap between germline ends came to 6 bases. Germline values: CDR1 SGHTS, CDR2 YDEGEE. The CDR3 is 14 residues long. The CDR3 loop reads CASSLVSMNTEAFF. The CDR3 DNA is TGTGCCAGCAGCTTGGTCAGTATGAACACTGAAGCTTTCTTT.

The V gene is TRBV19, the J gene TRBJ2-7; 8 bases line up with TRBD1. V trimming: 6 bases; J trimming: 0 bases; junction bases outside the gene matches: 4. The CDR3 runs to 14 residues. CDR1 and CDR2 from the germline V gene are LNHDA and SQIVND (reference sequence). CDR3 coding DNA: TGTGCCAGTAGATCCGGGACAGGCTCCTACGAGCAGTACTTC. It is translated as CASRSGTGSYEQYF. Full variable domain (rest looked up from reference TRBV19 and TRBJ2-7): DGGITQSPKYLFRKEGQNVTLSCEQNLNHDAMYWYRQDPGQGLRLIYYSQIVNDFQKGDIAEGYSVSREKKESFPLTVTSAQKNPTAFYLCASRSGTGSYEQYFGPGTRLTVT.

The CDR3 is CASSLEASGSTDTQYF. DNA for the CDR3: TGTGCCAGCAGCTTAGAGGCTAGCGGATCCACAGATACGCAGTATTTT. This sequence joins TRBV13 and TRBJ2-3; 7 bases fit TRBD2. The germline V gene has CDR1 PRHDT and CDR2 FYEKMQ (reference sequence). V dropped 1 base and J dropped 2; count of bases not matched to a gene: 6. CDR3 size: 16 residues.

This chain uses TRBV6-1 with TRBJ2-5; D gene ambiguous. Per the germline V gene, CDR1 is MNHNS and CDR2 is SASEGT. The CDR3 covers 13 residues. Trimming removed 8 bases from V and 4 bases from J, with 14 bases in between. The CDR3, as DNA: TGTGCCAGCTCAGGCGACTCCCTAGAGACCCAGTACTTC. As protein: CASSGDSLETQYF.

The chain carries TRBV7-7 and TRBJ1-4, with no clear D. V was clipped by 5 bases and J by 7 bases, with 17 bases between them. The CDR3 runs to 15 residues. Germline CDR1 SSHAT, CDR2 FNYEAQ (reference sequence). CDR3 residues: CASSRTPGVSEKLFF. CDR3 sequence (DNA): TGTGCCAGCAGCCGTACCCCGGGCGTGAGTGAAAAACTGTTTTTT. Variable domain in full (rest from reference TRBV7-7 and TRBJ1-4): GAGVSQSPRYKVTKRGQDVTLRCDPISSHATLYWYQQALGQGPEFLTYFNYEAQPDKSGLPSDRFSAERPEGSISTLTIQRTEQRDSAMYRCASSRTPGVSEKLFFGSGTQLSVL.

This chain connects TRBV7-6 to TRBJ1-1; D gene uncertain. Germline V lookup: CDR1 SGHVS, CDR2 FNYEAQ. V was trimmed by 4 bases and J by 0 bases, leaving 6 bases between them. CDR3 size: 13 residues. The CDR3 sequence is CASSYNMNTEAFF. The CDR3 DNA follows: TGTGCCAGCAGCTACAACATGAACACTGAAGCTTTCTTT.

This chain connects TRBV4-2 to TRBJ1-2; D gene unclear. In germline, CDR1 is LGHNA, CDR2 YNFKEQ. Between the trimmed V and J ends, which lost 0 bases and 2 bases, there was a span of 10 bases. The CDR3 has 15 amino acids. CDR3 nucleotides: TGTGCCAGCAGCCAAGATCGGTTGTCGAACTATGGCTACACCTTC. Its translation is CASSQDRLSNYGYTF.

CDR3 bases: TGTGCCAGCAGCGGTAGACCCCGGCGGGGTAGCGGCGGCTACACCTTC. It yields the protein CASSGRPRRGSGGYTF. V gene TRBV9 combines with J gene TRBJ1-2; D uncertain. This CDR3 is built from 16 residues. V was cut by 3 bases and J by 8 bases, with 23 bases left in between. Germline V gene sequence: CDR1 SGDLS, CDR2 YYNGEE.

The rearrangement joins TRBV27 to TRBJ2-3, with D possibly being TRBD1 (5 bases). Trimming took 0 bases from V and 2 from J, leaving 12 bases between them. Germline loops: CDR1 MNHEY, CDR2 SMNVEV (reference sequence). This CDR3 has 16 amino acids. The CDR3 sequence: CASSLSGAPATDTQYF. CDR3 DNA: TGTGCCAGCAGTTTATCAGGGGCCCCCGCCACAGATACGCAGTATTTT.

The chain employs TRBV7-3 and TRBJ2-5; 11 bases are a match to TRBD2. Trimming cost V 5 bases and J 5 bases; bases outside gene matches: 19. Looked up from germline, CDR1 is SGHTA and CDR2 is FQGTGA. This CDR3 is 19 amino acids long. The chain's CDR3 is CASSHPRRSSGGAEETQYF. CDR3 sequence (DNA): TGTGCCAGCAGCCACCCCCGACGGAGTAGCGGGGGGGCCGAGGAGACCCAGTACTTC.

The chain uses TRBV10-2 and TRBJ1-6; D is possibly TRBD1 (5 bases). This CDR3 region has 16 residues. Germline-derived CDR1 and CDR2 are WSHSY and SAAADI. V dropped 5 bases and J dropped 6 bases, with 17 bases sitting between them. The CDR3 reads CASSITGGEVNSPLHF. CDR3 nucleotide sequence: TGCGCCAGCAGTATAACGGGAGGGGAAGTTAATTCACCCCTCCACTTT.

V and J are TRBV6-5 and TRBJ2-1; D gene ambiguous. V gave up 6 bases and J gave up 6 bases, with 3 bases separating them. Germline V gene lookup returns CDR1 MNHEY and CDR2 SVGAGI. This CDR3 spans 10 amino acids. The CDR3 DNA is TGTGCCAGCAGGCTCAATGAGCAGTTCTTC. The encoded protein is CASRLNEQFF.

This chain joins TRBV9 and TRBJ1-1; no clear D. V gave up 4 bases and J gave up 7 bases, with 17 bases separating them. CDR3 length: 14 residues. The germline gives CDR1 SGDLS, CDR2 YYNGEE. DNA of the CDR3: TGTGCCAGCAGCCCTAGCGGGATCGTTGATGAAGCTTTCTTT. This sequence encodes CASSPSGIVDEAFF.

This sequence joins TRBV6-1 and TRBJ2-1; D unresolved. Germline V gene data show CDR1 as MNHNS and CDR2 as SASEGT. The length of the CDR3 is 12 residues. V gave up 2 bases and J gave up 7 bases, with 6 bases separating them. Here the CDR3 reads CASSEWRNEQFF. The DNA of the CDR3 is TGTGCCAGCAGTGAATGGCGGAATGAGCAGTTCTTC.